The 18 T cell receptor beta chains listed next were all sequenced from one sample in a study of blood T cell repertoires in COVID-19. Clones were read by immunoSEQ multiplex PCR, and TCRdb kept only the in-frame ones, dropping some. The data hold about 390,000 clones, with roughly 86% observed a single time. Source material: peripheral blood. The receptors stem from a woman aged 55-70 years with COVID-19, enrolled during active disease.

This sequence joins TRBV5-1 and TRBJ1-1; 8 nucleotides line up with TRBD1. The CDR3 length is 18 residues. Trimming took 3 bases from V and 0 from J; bases not matched to a gene: 13. The germline CDR1 and CDR2 sequences are SGHRS and YFSETQ. The CDR3 region is CASSYAPKTGDMNTEAFF. The CDR3 nucleotides read TGCGCCAGCAGCTACGCACCTAAGACAGGGGATATGAACACTGAAGCTTTCTTT.

The chain carries TRBV9 and TRBJ2-1, with D possibly matching TRBD1 (6 bases). The length of the CDR3 is 12 residues. The V end was cut by 4 bases, the J end by 7 bases, with 9 bases between. CDR1 and CDR2 from the germline V gene are SGDLS and YYNGEE. CDR3 in amino acids: CASSLQGNEQFF. The DNA for the CDR3 is TGTGCCAGCAGCCTACAGGGAAATGAGCAGTTCTTC.

This chain connects TRBV7-3 to TRBJ1-2; TRBD1 matches 9 bases. The CDR3 totals 16 residues. Trimming removed 6 bases from V and 2 bases from J; junction bases left unmatched: 10. Germline loops: CDR1 SGHTA, CDR2 FQGTGA. DNA of the CDR3: TGTGCCAGCAGTCTATTAGGGACAGGGAGGAACTATGGCTACACCTTC. Protein product: CASSLLGTGRNYGYTF.

The V and J genes are TRBV6-1 and TRBJ2-2, with D unclear. Trimming pared 2 bases from V and 1 base from J, leaving 8 bases between. The CDR3 covers 15 residues. Germline V gives CDR1 MNHNS, CDR2 SASEGT. CDR3: CASSEWAGNTGELFF. The CDR3, as DNA: TGTGCCAGCAGTGAATGGGCCGGGAACACCGGGGAGCTGTTTTTT.

V is TRBV6-6 and J is TRBJ1-5; 9 bases map to TRBD1. This CDR3 has 14 residues. V dropped 7 bases and J dropped 1; count of bases not matched to a gene: 2. Germline V gives CDR1 MNHNY, CDR2 SVGAGI (reference sequence). CDR3 amino acids: CASITGGSNQPQHF. The CDR3 DNA is TGTGCCAGCATTACAGGGGGCAGCAATCAGCCCCAGCATTTT.

The J gene is TRBJ1-2, the V gene TRBV4-2; the D gene is possibly TRBD1 (5 bases). Trimming took off 0 bases at V and 4 bases at J, with 12 bases between the two ends. This CDR3 region has 15 residues. Germline assignment: CDR1 LGHNA and CDR2 YNFKEQ. DNA of the CDR3: TGTGCCAGCAGCCAAGATGGGGGGGAAGGCTATGGCTACACCTTC. Protein: CASSQDGGEGYGYTF.

This sequence joins TRBV28 and TRBJ2-7; D possibly corresponds to TRBD2 (6 bases). The CDR3 totals 14 residues. Looked up from germline, CDR1 is MDHEN and CDR2 is SYDVKM. V dropped 6 bases and J dropped 5 bases, with 17 bases sitting between them. The CDR3: CASRMGGWGNEQYF. In DNA form, the CDR3 reads TGTGCCAGCAGGATGGGGGGTTGGGGGAACGAGCAGTACTTC.

V gene TRBV9 combines with J gene TRBJ1-6, with TRBD1 as a possible D gene (5 bases). CDR3 size: 14 residues. Looked up from germline, CDR1 is SGDLS and CDR2 is YYNGEE. Trimming removed 4 bases at V and 11 bases at J, with 16 bases between. The CDR3 loop is CASSRGSGVAPLHF. CDR3 bases: TGTGCCAGCAGCCGCGGCTCGGGGGTGGCACCCCTCCACTTT.

In its sample, this clone was seen once. This sequence joins TRBV19 and TRBJ1-5, with D uncertain. V lost 1 base, J lost 5 bases, and 3 bases lay in between. Germline assignment: CDR1 LNHDA and CDR2 SQIVND (reference sequence). This CDR3 spans 12 amino acids. CDR3 bases: TGTGCCAGTAGTATAGGGCATCAGCCCCAGCATTTT. Its protein product is CASSIGHQPQHF.

V gene TRBV27 combines with J gene TRBJ1-6, with 8 bases lining up with TRBD1. V dropped 8 bases and J dropped 9; count of bases not matched to a gene: 15. From germline, CDR1 is MNHEY and CDR2 SMNVEV (reference sequence). The CDR3 runs 16 residues. The chain's CDR3 is CASQGAGGGPGSPLHF. The CDR3 nucleotides are TGTGCCAGCCAGGGGGCTGGGGGGGGCCCTGGTTCACCCCTCCACTTT.

In this sample, this clone turned up a few times. This rearrangement joins TRBV24-1 to TRBJ2-2; 7 bases are a match to TRBD1. The junction had 5 bases not matched to a gene; V was cut back by 5 bases and J by 6 bases. The CDR3 sequence is 14 residues long. In germline, CDR1 is KGHDR, CDR2 SFDVKD. The CDR3 sequence is CATSVRQGAGELFF. CDR3 DNA sequence: TGTGCCACCAGTGTCCGACAGGGAGCCGGGGAGCTGTTTTTT.

The chain employs TRBV19 and TRBJ2-5; tentatively, D is TRBD1 (6 bases). V shed 5 bases and J shed 5 bases, with 21 bases lying between them. In germline, CDR1 is LNHDA, CDR2 SQIVND (reference sequence). The CDR3 length is 16 residues. The CDR3 region is CASSATGSVMLETQYF. CDR3 sequence (DNA): TGTGCCAGTAGTGCAACAGGGAGTGTAATGTTGGAGACCCAGTACTTC.

This clone showed up just once. V and J are TRBV20-1 and TRBJ1-5, with D unresolved. This CDR3 has 14 amino acids. Germline lookup yields CDR1 DFQATT and CDR2 SNEGSKA (reference sequence). Deletions cut 3 bases from V and 4 bases from J, with 13 bases between. Here the CDR3 reads CSASPGGLNQPQHF. CDR3 bases: TGCAGTGCTAGTCCGGGCGGACTAAATCAGCCCCAGCATTTT.

This clone has just a few counts. V usage is TRBV5-1 and J usage is TRBJ2-2; D remains unclear. This CDR3 is built from 15 residues. V was clipped by 0 bases and J by 4 bases, with 10 bases between them. Germline-derived CDR1 and CDR2 are SGHRS and YFSETQ. As DNA, the CDR3 is TGCGCCAGCAGCTTGGGCACAGTCGGCACCGGGGAGCTGTTTTTT. Translating it yields CASSLGTVGTGELFF.

The V and J genes are TRBV29-1 and TRBJ2-7, with 12 bases identical to TRBD2. Per germline, CDR1 SQVTM and CDR2 ANQGSEA. This CDR3 has 12 residues. V gave up 6 bases and J gave up 4 bases; unmatched junction bases: 1. CDR3 sequence (DNA): TGCAGCGTCGGACTAGCGGGGTACGAGCAGTACTTC. Protein sequence: CSVGLAGYEQYF.

The J gene is TRBJ1-2, the V gene TRBV7-9; D not certain. V shed 4 bases and J shed 4 bases, with 13 bases lying between them. Germline CDR1 is SEHNR and CDR2 is FQNEAQ (reference sequence). This CDR3 comprises 14 residues. The CDR3 coding sequence is TGTGCCAGCAGCTCAGCTGGTGGGAGCTATGGCTACACCTTC. It specifies CASSSAGGSYGYTF.

This chain joins TRBV18 and TRBJ1-5, with D maybe TRBD1 (5 bases). This CDR3 spans 15 amino acids. V lost 3 bases to trimming and J lost 3 bases, with 12 bases between them. The germline gives CDR1 KGHSH, CDR2 LQKENI. The CDR3 coding sequence is TGTGCCAGCTCACCCATGGCGGGGACCAATCAGCCCCAGCATTTT. Its protein product is CASSPMAGTNQPQHF.

The chain employs TRBV11-2 and TRBJ1-1; unclear D gene. V shed 5 bases and J shed 4 bases, with 8 bases lying between them. CDR1 and CDR2 from the germline V gene are SGHAT and FQNNGV. The CDR3 covers 12 residues. The CDR3 here is CASSHAGTEAFF. The CDR3, as DNA: TGTGCCAGCAGCCACGCAGGCACTGAAGCTTTCTTT.